The 21 T cell receptor beta chains below all came from one sample that was sequenced in a study of blood T cell repertoires in COVID-19. Assay: immunoSEQ multiplex PCR; the TCRdb copy retains only in-frame clones and omits some. In the table there are just under 90,000 clones, 90% to 95% of which are singletons. Sample: peripheral blood. These receptors came from a man in his sixties with acute or convalescent COVID-19.

This clone was seen once. For the CDR3, the DNA is TGTGCCAGCAGACAAACAGGGGACACCGGGGAGCTGTTTTTT. Translation: CASRQTGDTGELFF. The chain links TRBV7-3 to TRBJ2-2; 7 positions agree with TRBD1. CDR1 is SGHTA, CDR2 FQGTGA, per germline. V lost 6 bases, J lost 3 bases, and 4 bases stayed unmatched. This CDR3 region has 14 residues.

The chain has TRBV15 and TRBJ2-7; 9 nucleotides line up with TRBD1. CDR3 length: 15 residues. The germline gives CDR1 LNHNV, CDR2 YYDKDF (reference sequence). With V trimmed by 3 bases and J by 3 bases, 6 bases remained unmatched. CDR3 protein: CATSSLGTGRYEQYF. The CDR3, as DNA: TGTGCCACCAGCAGCCTTGGGACAGGGCGCTACGAGCAGTACTTC.

This chain connects TRBV19 to TRBJ1-2; D might be TRBD1 (6 bases). From germline, CDR1 is LNHDA and CDR2 SQIVND (reference sequence). The germline V and J ends were trimmed by 3 bases and 4 bases, with 18 bases remaining between them. CDR3 length: 16 residues. CDR3 sequence (DNA): TGTGCCAGTAGTATGGATTCGTGGGACACAGGCTATGGCTACACCTTC. Translated: CASSMDSWDTGYGYTF.

The sample holds one count of this clone. This sequence joins TRBV4-3 and TRBJ1-6; weak D call: TRBD1 (5 bases). The CDR3 is 15 residues long. Per germline, CDR1 LGHNA and CDR2 YSLEER. Trimming shortened V by 1 base and J by 6 bases, and 10 bases separated the two germline ends. The CDR3, as DNA: TGCGCCAGCAGCCAAGTCGACAGCCCTAATTCACCCCTCCACTTT. Its protein is CASSQVDSPNSPLHF.

In this sample, this clone turned up many times. The J gene is TRBJ1-2, the V gene TRBV19; D is unresolved. CDR1 is LNHDA, CDR2 SQIVND, per germline (reference sequence). CDR3 length: 12 amino acids. Trimming pared 3 bases from V and 6 bases from J, leaving 8 bases between. The CDR3 nucleotides read TGTGCCAGTAGTATGGAGCGGAATGGCTACACCTTC. Its protein is CASSMERNGYTF.

This clone was seen once. The rearrangement joins TRBV19 to TRBJ1-4; possible D gene TRBD1, 5 bases. CDR1 and CDR2 (germline): LNHDA, SQIVND (reference sequence). The V end was cut by 5 bases, the J end by 0 bases, with 13 bases between. This CDR3 region has 16 residues. CDR3 sequence reads: CASSFQGWATNEKLFF. CDR3 sequence (DNA): TGTGCCAGTAGTTTTCAGGGTTGGGCAACTAATGAAAAACTGTTTTTT.

V and J are TRBV30 and TRBJ1-5, with D possibly TRBD1 on 5 matching bases. Trimming pared 4 bases from V and 3 bases from J, leaving 16 bases between. The CDR3 runs to 15 residues. CDR1 is GTSNPN and CDR2 is SVGIG in the germline V gene (reference sequence). This CDR3 reads CAWTLPGGSNQPQHF. CDR3 bases: TGTGCCTGGACCCTCCCGGGGGGTTCCAATCAGCCCCAGCATTTT.

This sequence joins TRBV27 and TRBJ1-6, with D tentatively TRBD1 (5 bases). Trimming took 5 bases from V and 7 from J, leaving 18 bases between them. The CDR3 has 16 residues. Germline CDR1 is MNHEY and CDR2 is SMNVEV (reference sequence). CDR3 region: CASSLTPGGVNSPLHF. DNA for the CDR3: TGTGCCAGCAGTCTAACCCCGGGGGGGGTGAATTCACCCCTCCACTTT.

The rearrangement uses TRBV29-1 and TRBJ2-2; 8 bases match TRBD1. V dropped 3 bases and J dropped 7; count of bases not matched to a gene: 13. Germline V lookup: CDR1 SQVTM, CDR2 ANQGSEA. This CDR3 comprises 16 residues. CDR3 protein: CSVEARQGSIGGELFF. CDR3 DNA: TGCAGCGTTGAGGCTAGACAGGGGTCGATAGGCGGGGAGCTGTTTTTT.

The chain joins TRBV19 to TRBJ1-1; D might be TRBD1 (6 bases). The germline V gene encodes CDR1 LNHDA and CDR2 SQIVND (reference sequence). The CDR3 has 16 amino acids. V shed 3 bases and J shed 0 bases, with 14 bases lying between them. CDR3 coding DNA: TGTGCCAGTAGTATTAATGCCCGGACAGTGAACACTGAAGCTTTCTTT. Protein sequence: CASSINARTVNTEAFF.

The rearrangement uses TRBV6-5 and TRBJ1-5; D remains ambiguous. Germline CDR1 MNHEY, CDR2 SVGAGI. V was trimmed by 0 bases and J by 3 bases, leaving 9 bases between them. The CDR3 is made up of 15 amino acids. CDR3 coding DNA: TGTGCCAGCAGTTACTCCAGGCACTCCAATCAGCCCCAGCATTTT. Translating gives CASSYSRHSNQPQHF.

This rearrangement joins TRBV2 to TRBJ2-3; a possible D gene is TRBD1 (6 bases). The length of the CDR3 is 14 residues. Trimming cost V 6 bases and J 8 bases, with 18 bases left between them. In germline, CDR1 is SNHLY, CDR2 FYNNEI. This CDR3 is CASRRTAKEGTQYF. CDR3 sequence (DNA): TGTGCCAGCAGGAGGACAGCAAAAGAGGGTACGCAGTATTTT.

The chain couples TRBV28 to TRBJ2-1; possibly TRBD1 for D (6 bases). There are 14 residues in the CDR3. With 0 bases removed from V and 6 bases from J, the gap between germline ends came to 9 bases. CDR1 MDHEN and CDR2 SYDVKM come from the germline V gene. The CDR3 spells CASSLWTGLNEQFF. DNA of the CDR3: TGTGCCAGCAGTTTATGGACAGGCCTCAATGAGCAGTTCTTC.

This clone was recorded once. The rearrangement joins TRBV10-3 to TRBJ2-6; D unclear. This CDR3 is built from 13 residues. V lost 6 bases and J lost 2, with 5 bases in between. The germline CDR1 and CDR2 sequences are ENHRY and SYGVKD. In nucleotides, the CDR3 is TGTGCCATCAGATCAACTGGGGCCAACGTCCTGACTTTC. Translation: CAIRSTGANVLTF.

This clone was recorded only once. The chain has TRBV5-5 and TRBJ2-7, with a weak D call TRBD2 (6 bases). Germline V gene sequence: CDR1 SGHKS, CDR2 YYEKEE (reference sequence). Trimming removed 2 bases from V and 6 bases from J, with 15 bases in between. There are 14 residues in the CDR3. CDR3: CASSLQVEGTEQYF. The CDR3 coding sequence is TGTGCCAGCAGCTTACAAGTGGAGGGTACCGAGCAGTACTTC.

V is TRBV6-6 and J is TRBJ1-5, with D perhaps matching TRBD1 (6 bases). Germline-derived CDR1 and CDR2 are MNHNY and SVGAGI (reference sequence). This CDR3 has 16 residues. Trimming took 4 bases from V and 0 from J, leaving 13 bases between them. The DNA of the CDR3 is TGTGCCAGCAGTTCTGACAGGCCTTATAGCAATCAGCCCCAGCATTTT. As protein: CASSSDRPYSNQPQHF.

The rearrangement links TRBV11-1 to TRBJ2-1; 9 bases align to TRBD2. The J segment lost 7 bases and the V segment lost 4 bases, leaving 11 bases of the junction unmatched. The CDR3 covers 16 residues. Germline CDR1 and CDR2: SGHAT and FQDESV (reference sequence). CDR3 nucleotides: TGTGCCAGCAGCTCGGGGGGCGGGAGGGCCAGAAATGAGCAGTTCTTC. This translates into CASSSGGGRARNEQFF.

The chain has TRBV18 and TRBJ1-1; D uncertain. The CDR3 contains 13 residues. V shed 6 bases and J shed 4 bases, with 12 bases lying between them. Germline V gene data show CDR1 as KGHSH and CDR2 as LQKENI. CDR3 sequence (DNA): TGTGCCAGCTCCCCGGGGAGGCCCACTGAAGCTTTCTTT. Its translation is CASSPGRPTEAFF.

The V gene is TRBV5-1, the J gene TRBJ2-2, with D unresolved. CDR1 is SGHRS and CDR2 is YFSETQ in the germline V gene. V was clipped by 5 bases and J by 4 bases, with 9 bases between them. The CDR3 is 13 residues long. Here the CDR3 DNA reads TGCGCCAGCAGTGCCACGGTCACCGGGGAGCTGTTTTTT. Its translation: CASSATVTGELFF.

The CDR3 DNA is TGTGCCAGCAGCCCCGGACAGTCTCCTAACTATGGCTACACCTTC. Translated, it gives CASSPGQSPNYGYTF. V and J are TRBV7-2 and TRBJ1-2, with a weak D call TRBD1 (6 bases). The CDR3 spans 15 residues. V lost 5 bases, J lost 0 bases, and 13 bases lay in between. Germline lookup yields CDR1 SGHTA and CDR2 FQGNSA.

The rearrangement links TRBV10-2 to TRBJ2-7; D is unclear. The ends were cut back, 2 bases at V and 8 bases at J, with 7 bases in the middle. There are 11 residues in the CDR3. Looked up from germline, CDR1 is WSHSY and CDR2 is SAAADI. CDR3 sequence: CASSEETKQYF. The CDR3 nucleotides read TGCGCCAGCAGTGAGGAAACTAAGCAGTACTTC.